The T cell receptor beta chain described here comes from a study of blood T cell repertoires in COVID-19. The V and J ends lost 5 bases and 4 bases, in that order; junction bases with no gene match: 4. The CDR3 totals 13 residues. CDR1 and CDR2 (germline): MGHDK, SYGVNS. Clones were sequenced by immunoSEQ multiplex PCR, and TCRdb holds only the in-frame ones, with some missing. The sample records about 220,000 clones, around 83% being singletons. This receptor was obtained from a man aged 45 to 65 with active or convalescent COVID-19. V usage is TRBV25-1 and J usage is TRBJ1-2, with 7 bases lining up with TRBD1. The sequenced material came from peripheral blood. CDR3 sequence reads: CASSRRGTYGYTF. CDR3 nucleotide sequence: TGTGCCAGCAGTCGCAGGGGGACCTATGGCTACACCTTC.